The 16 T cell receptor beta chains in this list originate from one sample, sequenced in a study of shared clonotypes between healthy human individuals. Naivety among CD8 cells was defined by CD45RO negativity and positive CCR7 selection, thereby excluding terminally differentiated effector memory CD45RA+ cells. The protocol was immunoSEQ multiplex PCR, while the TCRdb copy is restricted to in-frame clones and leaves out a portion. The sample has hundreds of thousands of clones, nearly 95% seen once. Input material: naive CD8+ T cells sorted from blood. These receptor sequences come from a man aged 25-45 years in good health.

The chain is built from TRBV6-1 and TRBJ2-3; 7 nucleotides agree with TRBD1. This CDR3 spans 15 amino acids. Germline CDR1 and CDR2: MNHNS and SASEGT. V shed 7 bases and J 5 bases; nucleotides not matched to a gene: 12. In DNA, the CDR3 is TGTGCCAGCACCCCGGACAGGACTCCATTAGATACGCAGTATTTT. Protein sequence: CASTPDRTPLDTQYF.

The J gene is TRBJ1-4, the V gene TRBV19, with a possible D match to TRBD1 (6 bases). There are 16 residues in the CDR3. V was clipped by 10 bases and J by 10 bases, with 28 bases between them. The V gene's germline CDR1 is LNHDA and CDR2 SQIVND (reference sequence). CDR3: CATLKGHSRRDGKLFF. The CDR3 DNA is TGTGCCACCTTGAAGGGACACTCAAGAAGAGATGGAAAACTGTTTTTT.

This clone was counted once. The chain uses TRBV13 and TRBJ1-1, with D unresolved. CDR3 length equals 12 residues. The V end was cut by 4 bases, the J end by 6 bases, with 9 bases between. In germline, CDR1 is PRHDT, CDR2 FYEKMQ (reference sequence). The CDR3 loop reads CASSSQQAEAFF. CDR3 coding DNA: TGTGCCAGCAGCTCCCAACAAGCTGAAGCTTTCTTT.

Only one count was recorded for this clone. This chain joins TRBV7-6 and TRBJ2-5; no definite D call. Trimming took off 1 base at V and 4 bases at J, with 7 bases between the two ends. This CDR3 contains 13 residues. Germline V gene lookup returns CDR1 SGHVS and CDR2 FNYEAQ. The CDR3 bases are TGTGCCAGCAGCTTAGGCCAGATAGAGACCCAGTACTTC. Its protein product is CASSLGQIETQYF.

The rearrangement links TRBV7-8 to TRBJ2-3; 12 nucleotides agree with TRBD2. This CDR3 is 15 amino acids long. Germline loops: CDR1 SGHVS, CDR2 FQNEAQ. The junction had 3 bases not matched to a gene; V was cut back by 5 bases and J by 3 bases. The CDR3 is CASSNGLAGTDTQYF. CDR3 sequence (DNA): TGTGCCAGCAGCAACGGACTAGCGGGGACAGATACGCAGTATTTT.

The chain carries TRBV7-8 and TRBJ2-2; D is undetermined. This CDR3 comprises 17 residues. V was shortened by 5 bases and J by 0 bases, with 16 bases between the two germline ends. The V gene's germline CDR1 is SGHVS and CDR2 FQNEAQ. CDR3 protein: CASSLPRALTNTGELFF. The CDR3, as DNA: TGTGCCAGCAGCCTCCCCCGGGCCCTAACGAACACCGGGGAGCTGTTTTTT.

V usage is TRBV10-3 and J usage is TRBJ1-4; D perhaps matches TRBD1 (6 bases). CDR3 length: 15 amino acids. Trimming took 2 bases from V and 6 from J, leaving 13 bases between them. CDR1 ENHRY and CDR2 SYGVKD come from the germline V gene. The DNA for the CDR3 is TGTGCCATCAGTGAGACTCCCGGGGGGCATGAAAAACTGTTTTTT. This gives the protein CAISETPGGHEKLFF.

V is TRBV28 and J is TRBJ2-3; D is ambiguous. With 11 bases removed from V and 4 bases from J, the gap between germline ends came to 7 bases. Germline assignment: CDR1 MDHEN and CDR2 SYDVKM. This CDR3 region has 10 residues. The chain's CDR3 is CASSADTQYF. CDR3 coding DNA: TGTGCCTCCTCAGCAGATACGCAGTATTTT.

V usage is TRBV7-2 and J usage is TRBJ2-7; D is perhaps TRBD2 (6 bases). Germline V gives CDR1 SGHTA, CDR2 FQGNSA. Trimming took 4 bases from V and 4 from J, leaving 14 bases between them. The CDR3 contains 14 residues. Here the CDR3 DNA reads TGTGCCAGCAGCTCACTCCGGGACTCTTACGAGCAGTACTTC. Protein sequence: CASSSLRDSYEQYF.

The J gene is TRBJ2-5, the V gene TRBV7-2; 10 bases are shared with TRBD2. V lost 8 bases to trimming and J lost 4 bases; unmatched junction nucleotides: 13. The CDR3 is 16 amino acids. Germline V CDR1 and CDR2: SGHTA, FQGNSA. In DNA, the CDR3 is TGTGCCAGCGAGCCTTACGAGCGGGAGGGCTTAGAGACCCAGTACTTC. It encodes CASEPYEREGLETQYF.

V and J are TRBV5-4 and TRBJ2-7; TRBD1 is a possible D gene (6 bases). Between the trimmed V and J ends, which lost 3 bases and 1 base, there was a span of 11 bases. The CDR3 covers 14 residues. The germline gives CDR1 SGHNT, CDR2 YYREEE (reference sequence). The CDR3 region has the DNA TGTGCCAGCAGCTCAGTCACAGGGTCCTACGAGCAGTACTTC. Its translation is CASSSVTGSYEQYF.

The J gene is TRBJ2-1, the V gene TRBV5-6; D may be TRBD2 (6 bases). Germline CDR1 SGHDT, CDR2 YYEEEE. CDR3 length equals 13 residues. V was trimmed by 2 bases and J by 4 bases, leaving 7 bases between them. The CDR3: CASSFGLYNEQFF. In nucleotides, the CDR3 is TGTGCCAGCAGCTTCGGACTATACAATGAGCAGTTCTTC.

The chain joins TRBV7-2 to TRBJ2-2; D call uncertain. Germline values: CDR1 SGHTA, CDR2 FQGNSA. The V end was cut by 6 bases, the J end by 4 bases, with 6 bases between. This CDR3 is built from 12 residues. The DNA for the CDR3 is TGTGCCAGCAGACCGTTCACCGGGGAGCTGTTTTTT. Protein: CASRPFTGELFF.

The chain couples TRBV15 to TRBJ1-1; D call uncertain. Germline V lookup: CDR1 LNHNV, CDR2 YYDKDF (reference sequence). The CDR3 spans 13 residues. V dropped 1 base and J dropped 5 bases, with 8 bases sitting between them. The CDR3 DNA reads TGTGCCACCAGCAGAGTCCCTGAGACTGAAGCTTTCTTT. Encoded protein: CATSRVPETEAFF.

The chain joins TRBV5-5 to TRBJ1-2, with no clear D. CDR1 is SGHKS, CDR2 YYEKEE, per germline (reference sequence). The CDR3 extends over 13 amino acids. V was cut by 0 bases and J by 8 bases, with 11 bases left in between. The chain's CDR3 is CASSLAWGDGYTF. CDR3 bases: TGTGCCAGCAGCTTGGCCTGGGGAGACGGCTACACCTTC.

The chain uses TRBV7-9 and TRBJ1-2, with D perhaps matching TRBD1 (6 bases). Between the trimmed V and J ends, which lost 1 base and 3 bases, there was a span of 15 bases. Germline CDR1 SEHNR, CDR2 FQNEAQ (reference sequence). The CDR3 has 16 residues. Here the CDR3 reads CASSLGWDTGDYGYTF. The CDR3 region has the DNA TGTGCCAGCAGCTTAGGCTGGGACACCGGGGACTATGGCTACACCTTC.